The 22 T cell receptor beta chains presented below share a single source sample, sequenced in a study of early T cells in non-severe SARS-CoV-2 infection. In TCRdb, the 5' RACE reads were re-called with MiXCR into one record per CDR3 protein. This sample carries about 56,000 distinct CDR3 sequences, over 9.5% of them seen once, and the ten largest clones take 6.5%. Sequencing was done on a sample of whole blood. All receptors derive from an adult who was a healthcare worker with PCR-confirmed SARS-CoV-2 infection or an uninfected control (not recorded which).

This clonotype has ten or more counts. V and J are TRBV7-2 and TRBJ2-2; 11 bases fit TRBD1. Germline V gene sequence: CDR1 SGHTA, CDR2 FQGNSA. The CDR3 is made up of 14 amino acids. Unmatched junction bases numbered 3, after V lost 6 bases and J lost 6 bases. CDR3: CASSGQGASGELFF. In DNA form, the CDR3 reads TGTGCCAGCAGTGGACAGGGGGCCTCCGGGGAGCTGTTTTTT.

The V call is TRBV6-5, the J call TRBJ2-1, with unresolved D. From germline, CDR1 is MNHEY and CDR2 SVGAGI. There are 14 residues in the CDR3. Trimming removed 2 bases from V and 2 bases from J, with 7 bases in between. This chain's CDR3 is CASSYLAPYNEQFF. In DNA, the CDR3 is TGTGCCAGCAGTTACCTGGCCCCCTACAATGAGCAGTTCTTC.

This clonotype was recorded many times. The CDR3 sequence is CASSQGGGRHNSPLHF. Written as DNA, the CDR3 is TGTGCCAGCAGCCAAGGGGGGGGACGACATAATTCACCCCTCCACTTT. The rearrangement uses TRBV4-2 and TRBJ1-6; weak D call: TRBD1 (5 bases). Per the germline V gene, CDR1 is LGHNA and CDR2 is YNFKEQ. V dropped 1 base and J dropped 5 bases, with 12 bases sitting between them. This CDR3 contains 16 residues.

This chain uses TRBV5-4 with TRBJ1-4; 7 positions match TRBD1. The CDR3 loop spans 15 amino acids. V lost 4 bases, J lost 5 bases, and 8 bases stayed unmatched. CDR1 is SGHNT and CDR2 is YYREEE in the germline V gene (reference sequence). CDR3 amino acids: CASSPRTGPNEKLFF. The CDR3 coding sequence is TGTGCCAGCAGCCCACGGACAGGCCCGAATGAAAAACTGTTTTTT. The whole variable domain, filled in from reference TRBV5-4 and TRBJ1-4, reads ETGVTQSPTHLIKTRGQQVTLRCSSQSGHNTVSWYQQALGQGPQFIFQYYREEENGRGNFPPRFSGLQFPNYSSELNVNALELDDSALYLCASSPRTGPNEKLFFGSGTQLSVL.

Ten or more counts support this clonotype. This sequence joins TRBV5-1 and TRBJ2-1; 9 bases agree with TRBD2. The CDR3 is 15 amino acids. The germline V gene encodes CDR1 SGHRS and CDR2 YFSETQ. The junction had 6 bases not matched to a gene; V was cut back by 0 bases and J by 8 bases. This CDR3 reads CASSLAMGLAYEQFF. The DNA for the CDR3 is TGCGCCAGCAGCTTGGCCATGGGACTAGCATATGAGCAGTTCTTC.

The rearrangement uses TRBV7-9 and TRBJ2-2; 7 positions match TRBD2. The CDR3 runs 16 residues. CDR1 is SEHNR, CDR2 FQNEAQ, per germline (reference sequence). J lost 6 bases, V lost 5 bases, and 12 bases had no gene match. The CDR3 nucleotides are TGTGCCAGCAGCCCTGTGATAGCGGGCATAGCCGGGGAGCTGTTTTTT. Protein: CASSPVIAGIAGELFF.

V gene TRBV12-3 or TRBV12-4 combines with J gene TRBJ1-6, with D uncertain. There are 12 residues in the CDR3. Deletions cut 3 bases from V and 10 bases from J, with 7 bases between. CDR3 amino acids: CASSLARSPLHF. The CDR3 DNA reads TGTGCCAGCAGTTTGGCTAGATCACCCCTCCACTTT.

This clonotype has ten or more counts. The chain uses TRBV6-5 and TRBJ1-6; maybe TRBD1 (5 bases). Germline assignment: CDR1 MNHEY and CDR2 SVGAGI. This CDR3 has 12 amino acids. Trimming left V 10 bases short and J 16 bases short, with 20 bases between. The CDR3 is CATGTPQNTLHF. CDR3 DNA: TGTGCCACCGGGACCCCTCAGAATACACTCCACTTT.

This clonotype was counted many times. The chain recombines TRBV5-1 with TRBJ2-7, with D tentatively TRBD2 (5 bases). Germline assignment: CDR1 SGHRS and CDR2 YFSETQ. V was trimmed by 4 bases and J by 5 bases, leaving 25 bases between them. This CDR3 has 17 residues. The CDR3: CASSRASRTAVIDEQYF. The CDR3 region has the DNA TGCGCCAGCAGCAGGGCTTCTCGCACAGCGGTGATCGACGAGCAGTACTTC.

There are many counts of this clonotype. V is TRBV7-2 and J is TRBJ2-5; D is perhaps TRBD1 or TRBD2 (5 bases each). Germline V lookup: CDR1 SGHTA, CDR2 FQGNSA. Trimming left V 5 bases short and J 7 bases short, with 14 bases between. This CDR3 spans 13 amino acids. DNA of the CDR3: TGTGCCAGCAGCCCCAGAGGGGACGCGACCCAGTACTTC. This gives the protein CASSPRGDATQYF.

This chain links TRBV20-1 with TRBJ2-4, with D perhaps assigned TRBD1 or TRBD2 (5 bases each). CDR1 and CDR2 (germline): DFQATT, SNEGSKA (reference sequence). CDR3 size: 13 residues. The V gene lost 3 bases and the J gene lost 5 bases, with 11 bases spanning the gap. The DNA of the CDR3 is TGCAGTGCTAGTTACGGGGCAGAAAACATTCAGTACTTC. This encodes CSASYGAENIQYF.

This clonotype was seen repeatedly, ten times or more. The CDR3 DNA sequence: TGTGCCAGCAGCACAACTCCCGTAGGGGGTGAGCAGTTCTTC. Translated, it gives CASSTTPVGGEQFF. The V call is TRBV3-1, the J call TRBJ2-1, with a tentative D call TRBD1 (6 bases). Trimming shortened V by 5 bases and J by 9 bases, and 17 bases separated the two germline ends. CDR3 length: 14 residues. Germline V gene sequence: CDR1 LGHDT, CDR2 YNNKEL (reference sequence).

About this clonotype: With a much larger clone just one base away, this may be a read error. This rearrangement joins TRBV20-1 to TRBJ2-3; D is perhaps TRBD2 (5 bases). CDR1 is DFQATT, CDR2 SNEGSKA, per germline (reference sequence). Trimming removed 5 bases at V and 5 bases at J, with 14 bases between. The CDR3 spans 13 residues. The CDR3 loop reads CSAPGISIDTQYF. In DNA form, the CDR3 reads TGCAGTGCTCCCGGGATTTCCATAGATACGCAGTATTTT.

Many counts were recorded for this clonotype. Here the CDR3 DNA reads TGTGCCAGCAGGAAAGAAAACGGGGGCTACACCTTC. Protein sequence: CASRKENGGYTF. The chain combines TRBV12-3 or TRBV12-4 with TRBJ1-2, with D unresolved. The CDR3 has 12 residues. V dropped 6 bases and J dropped 8 bases, with 13 bases sitting between them.

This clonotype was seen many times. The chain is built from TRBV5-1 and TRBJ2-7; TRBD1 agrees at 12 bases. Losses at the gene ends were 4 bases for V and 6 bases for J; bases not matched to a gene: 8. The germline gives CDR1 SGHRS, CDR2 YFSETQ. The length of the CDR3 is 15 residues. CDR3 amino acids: CASSTGTGGHREQYF. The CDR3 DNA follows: TGCGCCAGCAGCACCGGGACAGGGGGCCATCGCGAGCAGTACTTC.

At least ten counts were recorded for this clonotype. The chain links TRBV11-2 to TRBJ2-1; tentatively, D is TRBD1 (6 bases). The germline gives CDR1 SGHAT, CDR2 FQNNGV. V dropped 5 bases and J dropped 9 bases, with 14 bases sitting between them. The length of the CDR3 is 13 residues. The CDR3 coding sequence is TGTGCCAGCAGCCCAGTCCGAGGGGGTGAGCAGTTCTTC. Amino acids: CASSPVRGGEQFF.

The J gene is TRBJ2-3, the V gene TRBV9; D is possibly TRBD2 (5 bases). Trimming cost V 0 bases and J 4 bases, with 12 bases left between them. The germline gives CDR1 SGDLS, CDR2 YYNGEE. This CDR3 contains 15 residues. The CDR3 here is CASSVAPGIADTQYF. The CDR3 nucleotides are TGTGCCAGCAGCGTAGCCCCGGGAATTGCAGATACGCAGTATTTT. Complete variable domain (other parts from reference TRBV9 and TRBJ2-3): DSGVTQTPKHLITATGQRVTLRCSPRSGDLSVYWYQQSLDQGLQFLIQYYNGEERAKGNILERFSAQQFPDLHSELNLSSLELGDSALYFCASSVAPGIADTQYFGPGTRLTVL.

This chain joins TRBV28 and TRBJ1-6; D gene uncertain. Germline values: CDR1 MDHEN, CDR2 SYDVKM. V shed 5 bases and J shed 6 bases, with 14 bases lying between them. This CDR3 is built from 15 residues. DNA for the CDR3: TGTGCCAGCAGTCTCGGATGGCCCGGTAATTCACCCCTCCACTTT. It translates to CASSLGWPGNSPLHF. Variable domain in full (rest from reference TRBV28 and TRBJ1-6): DVKVTQSSRYLVKRTGEKVFLECVQDMDHENMFWYRQDPGLGLRLIYFSYDVKMKEKGDIPEGYSVSREKKERFSLILESASTNQTSMYLCASSLGWPGNSPLHFGNGTRLTVT.

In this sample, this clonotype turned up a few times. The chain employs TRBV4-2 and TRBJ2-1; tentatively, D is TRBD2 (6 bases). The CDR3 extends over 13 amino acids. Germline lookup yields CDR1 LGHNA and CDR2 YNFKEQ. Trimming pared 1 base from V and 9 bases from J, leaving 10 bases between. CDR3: CASSQGLEVEQFF. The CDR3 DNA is TGTGCCAGCAGCCAAGGACTAGAGGTTGAGCAGTTCTTC.

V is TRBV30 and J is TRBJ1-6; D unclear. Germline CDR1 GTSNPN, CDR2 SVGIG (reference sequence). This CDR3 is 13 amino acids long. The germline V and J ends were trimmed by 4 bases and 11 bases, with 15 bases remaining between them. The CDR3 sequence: CAWNPREGTPLHF. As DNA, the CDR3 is TGTGCCTGGAACCCCCGGGAGGGAACACCCCTCCACTTT. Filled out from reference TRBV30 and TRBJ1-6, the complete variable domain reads SQTIHQWPATLVQPVGSPLSLECTVEGTSNPNLYWYRQAAGRGLQLLFYSVGIGQISSEVPQNLSASRPQDRQFILSSKKLLLSDSGFYLCAWNPREGTPLHFGNGTRLTVT.

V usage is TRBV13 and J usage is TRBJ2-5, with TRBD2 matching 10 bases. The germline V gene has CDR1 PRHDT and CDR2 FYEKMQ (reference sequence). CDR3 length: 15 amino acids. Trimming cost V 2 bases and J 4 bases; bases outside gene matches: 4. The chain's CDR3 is CASSLLAGVGETQYF. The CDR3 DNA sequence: TGTGCCAGCAGCTTACTAGCGGGAGTCGGAGAGACCCAGTACTTC.

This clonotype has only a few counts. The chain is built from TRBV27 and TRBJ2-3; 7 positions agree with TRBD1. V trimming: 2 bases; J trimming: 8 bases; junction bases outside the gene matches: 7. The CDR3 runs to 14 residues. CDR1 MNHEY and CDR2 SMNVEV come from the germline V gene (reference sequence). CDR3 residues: CASSLARGQLTQYF. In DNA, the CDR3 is TGTGCCAGCAGTTTAGCGAGGGGACAGCTTACGCAGTATTTT.